A selection of T cell receptor beta chains follows, all from one sample in a study of T-cell reconstitution after alpha-beta-depleted transplantation in children. Each CDR3 protein is one row after TCRdb ran MiXCR on the PCR reads. In the table there are fewer than 550,000 distinct CDR3 sequences, approximately 10% of which are singletons. The material sequenced was PBMCs, mostly from graft donor cells, taken 180 days after TCRalphabeta/CD19-depleted stem cell transplant. These receptors originate from a female patient between 2 and 15 years old who had a stem cell transplant for aplastic anemia, so the T cells may come from the graft donor. Each CDR3 is given with its conserved first and last residue. The D gene is left open where the match is weak. Only some rows state a clone size, as once, few, many or a class for expanded clones.

clone_size j_call v_call d_call cdr3_aa cdr3_nt
few TRBJ2-1 TRBV4-3 TRBD1 CASSLLASRQGDAYNEQFF TGCGCCAGCAGCCTTCTAGCATCTAGGCAGGGGGACGCCTACAATGAGCAGTTCTTC
few TRBJ2-7 TRBV29-1 TRBD1 CSVVEPPTGFYEQYF TGCAGCGTTGTAGAACCGCCGACAGGGTTCTACGAGCAGTACTTC
few TRBJ2-4 TRBV29-1 TRBD2 CSDLVTRRTSGSRVAIQYF TGCAGCGACCTCGTCACCCGAAGGACTAGCGGGAGTAGGGTAGCCATTCAGTACTTC
NA TRBJ1-2 TRBV3-1 TRBD1 CASSSRTGVGYTF TGTGCCAGCAGCTCCCGGACAGGGGTGGGCTACACCTTC
few TRBJ2-1 TRBV3-1 TRBD2 CASSQRGGGARNNEQFF TGTGCCAGCAGCCAGAGGGGCGGGGGGGCGAGGAACAATGAGCAGTTCTTC
NA TRBJ2-7 TRBV20-1 NA CSASVAPYTWGSLRYEQYF TGCAGTGCTAGCGTTGCCCCCTATACGTGGGGTTCCCTGCGCTACGAGCAGTACTTC
NA TRBJ2-1 TRBV30 NA CAWYRAFLYNEQFF TGTGCCTGGTACCGGGCCTTCCTATACAATGAGCAGTTCTTC
few TRBJ2-3 TRBV4-2 NA CASSQEMASGTDTQYF TGCGCCAGCAGCCAAGAAATGGCTAGCGGCACAGATACGCAGTATTTT
few TRBJ2-2 TRBV7-9 TRBD2 CASSGDYSNTGELFF TGTGCCAGCAGCGGGGACTATTCGAACACCGGGGAGCTGTTTTTT
many TRBJ2-3 TRBV5-5 TRBD1 CASSLIGQGATDTQYF TGTGCCAGCAGCTTAATCGGACAGGGGGCCACAGATACGCAGTATTTT
few TRBJ2-3 TRBV24-1 TRBD1 CATSETGGLADTQYF TGTGCCACCAGTGAGACAGGGGGGTTGGCAGATACGCAGTATTTT
many TRBJ2-5 TRBV18 NA CASSPPWQLETQYF TGTGCCAGCTCACCACCGTGGCAGCTAGAGACCCAGTACTTC
NA TRBJ2-1 TRBV20-1 TRBD1 CSATLTGGIGNEQFF TGCAGTGCAACCCTGACAGGGGGCATTGGAAATGAGCAGTTCTTC
few TRBJ2-1 TRBV6-1 TRBD2 CASSEGLAVYNEQFF TGTGCCAGCAGTGAAGGACTAGCGGTCTACAATGAGCAGTTCTTC
many TRBJ2-3 TRBV10-2 NA CASRVLGSGVAQYF TGCGCCAGCAGAGTGCTAGGATCTGGGGTGGCGCAGTATTTT
few TRBJ2-1 TRBV18 TRBD1 CASSPSAGGQGINNEQFF TGTGCCAGCTCACCGTCGGCGGGGGGACAGGGGATTAACAATGAGCAGTTCTTC
few TRBJ2-1 TRBV15 NA CATSRERDGFREQFF TGTGCCACCAGCAGAGAGCGGGACGGCTTCAGGGAGCAGTTCTTC
few TRBJ2-5 TRBV5-1 NA CASTDGTQETQYF TGCGCCAGCACTGATGGGACCCAAGAGACCCAGTACTTC
NA TRBJ1-4 TRBV6-1 NA CASSLTLPGHLATNEKLFF TGTGCCAGCAGTCTAACACTTCCGGGACACCTTGCAACTAATGAAAAACTGTTTTTT
few TRBJ1-5 TRBV20-1 NA CSARDRGKDQPQHF TGCAGTGCTAGAGATAGGGGAAAGGATCAGCCCCAGCATTTT
many TRBJ2-2 TRBV14 TRBD1 CASSPAPGTGPKNTGELFF TGTGCCAGCAGTCCCGCCCCCGGGACAGGGCCAAAGAACACCGGGGAGCTGTTTTTT
few TRBJ2-1 TRBV11-2 NA CASLSWAASSYNEQFF TGTGCCAGCTTGTCCTGGGCAGCCAGCTCCTACAATGAGCAGTTCTTC
NA TRBJ2-7 TRBV27 NA CASSRMGGGEQYF TGTGCCAGCAGCCGGATGGGAGGCGGGGAGCAGTACTTC
NA TRBJ1-1 TRBV28 TRBD1 CAAGTVMNTEAFF TGTGCCGCCGGGACAGTTATGAACACTGAAGCTTTCTTT
many TRBJ2-5 TRBV24-1 NA CATSPEGPPETQYF TGTGCCACGAGCCCCGAGGGGCCCCCAGAGACCCAGTACTTC
NA TRBJ2-3 TRBV12-3/TRBV12-4 TRBD2 CASTLSGPPVYF TGTGCCAGCACCCTTAGCGGGCCCCCGGTGTATTTT
NA TRBJ2-7 TRBV7-2 NA CASSNLWTRPYEQYF TGTGCCAGCAGCAATTTATGGACCAGGCCCTACGAGCAGTACTTC
many TRBJ1-5 TRBV7-2 NA CASSNDPSGPPQHF TGTGCCAGCAGCAACGACCCTAGTGGGCCGCCCCAGCATTTT
few TRBJ1-6 TRBV12-3/TRBV12-4 TRBD1 CASRPDRGHSPLHF TGTGCCAGCAGGCCCGACAGGGGCCACTCACCCCTCCACTTT
many TRBJ2-3 TRBV5-1 TRBD2 CASSLETGGVWYF TGCGCCAGCAGCCTCGAGACCGGGGGGGTGTGGTATTTT
few TRBJ2-1 TRBV20-1 NA CSARSETGPEQFF TGCAGTGCTAGATCCGAAACGGGGCCTGAGCAGTTCTTC
few TRBJ2-4 TRBV5-6 TRBD2 CASSRGVLAGGVLAKNIQYF TGTGCCAGCAGCAGAGGTGTACTAGCGGGAGGTGTTTTAGCCAAAAACATTCAGTACTTC
few TRBJ2-1 TRBV4-2 NA CASSQKGGLLGNEQFF TGTGCCAGCAGCCAAAAGGGGGGACTACTGGGGAATGAGCAGTTCTTC
NA TRBJ2-1 TRBV6-5 NA CASSYVRGQYNEQFF TGTGCCAGCAGTTACGTGCGGGGCCAATACAATGAGCAGTTCTTC
many TRBJ2-7 TRBV20-1 NA CSARASRDNEQYF TGCAGTGCTAGAGCAAGCCGCGACAACGAGCAGTACTTC
NA TRBJ1-1 TRBV25-1 NA CASSELTVAAHEAFF TGTGCCAGCAGTGAATTGACAGTCGCGGCGCATGAAGCTTTCTTT